These 6 T cell receptor beta chains originate from one sample sequenced in a study of blood T cell repertoires in COVID-19. Produced via immunoSEQ multiplex PCR; TCRdb's table is partial and in-frame only. In the table there are about 150,000 clones, about 85% of which are singletons. Sequenced: peripheral blood. Receptors were obtained from a woman in her 70s with COVID-19, enrolled during active disease.

The chain links TRBV9 to TRBJ2-5, with 7 bases identical to TRBD1. V was clipped by 0 bases and J by 5 bases; unmatched bases: 10. CDR1 is SGDLS and CDR2 is YYNGEE in the germline V gene. This CDR3 is built from 16 residues. The CDR3 loop is CASSVEALGGAETQYF. CDR3 bases: TGTGCCAGCAGCGTAGAAGCGCTAGGGGGCGCGGAGACCCAGTACTTC.

The CDR3 nucleotides are TGTGCCAGCAAAATGCGAGGGAGAGAAGCTGAAGCTTTCTTT. The encoded protein is CASKMRGREAEAFF. This chain uses TRBV6-5 with TRBJ1-1; the D is unclear. Trimming left V 7 bases short and J 6 bases short, with 18 bases between. The CDR3 extends over 14 amino acids. CDR1 is MNHEY, CDR2 SVGAGI, per germline.

The chain is built from TRBV19 and TRBJ1-3, with TRBD1 as a possible D gene (5 bases). CDR3 length: 16 amino acids. The germline V gene encodes CDR1 LNHDA and CDR2 SQIVND (reference sequence). Trimming shortened V by 5 bases and J by 7 bases, and 21 bases separated the two germline ends. The CDR3: CASSVPGTGKGNTIYF. As DNA, the CDR3 is TGTGCCAGTAGTGTTCCCGGGACTGGAAAAGGGAACACCATATATTTT. Based on the CDR3 plus reference TRBV19 and TRBJ1-3, the full variable domain is DGGITQSPKYLFRKEGQNVTLSCEQNLNHDAMYWYRQDPGQGLRLIYYSQIVNDFQKGDIAEGYSVSREKKESFPLTVTSAQKNPTAFYLCASSVPGTGKGNTIYFGEGSWLTVV.

The rearrangement joins TRBV5-4 to TRBJ2-1, with a tentative D call TRBD2 (5 bases). The CDR3 totals 15 residues. CDR1 and CDR2 (germline): SGHNT, YYREEE (reference sequence). V lost 3 bases and J 4 bases, leaving 14 bases between the germline ends. CDR3 residues: CASSSAPAAYNEQFF. In DNA, the CDR3 is TGTGCCAGCAGCTCGGCACCAGCGGCATACAATGAGCAGTTCTTC.

The rearrangement links TRBV11-3 to TRBJ1-1; D possibly corresponds to TRBD1 (6 bases). Per germline, CDR1 SGHNT and CDR2 YENEEA. Trimming pared 5 bases from V and 11 bases from J, leaving 18 bases between. The CDR3 has 13 residues. CDR3 sequence (DNA): TGTGCCAGCAGCGAAAACAGGGATGGAAGGGCTTTCTTT. This translates into CASSENRDGRAFF.

This chain joins TRBV15 and TRBJ2-1, with a possible D match to TRBD1 (5 bases). V was shortened by 0 bases and J by 4 bases, with 16 bases between the two germline ends. CDR3 length: 17 amino acids. Germline-derived CDR1 and CDR2 are LNHNV and YYDKDF (reference sequence). CDR3 nucleotides: TGTGCCACCAGCAGAGATAGGGGTAGTGGCTCTTACAATGAGCAGTTCTTC. The encoded protein is CATSRDRGSGSYNEQFF.